This is a list of T cell receptor beta chains from one sample in a study of blood T cell repertoires in COVID-19. TCRdb's copy holds only in-frame clones and misses some; the assay was immunoSEQ multiplex PCR. The table has around 100,000 clones, approximately 85% seen once. Input material: peripheral blood. These receptor sequences come from a human donor in a cohort sampled during active COVID-19. Each CDR3 is given with its conserved first and last residue. A D gene is named only where the DNA matches it firmly. Clone size is shown for a subset of rows, as once, few, many or a class of expanded clone.

DNA,CDR3,D,J,V,size
TGTGCCAGCACCGAAGGTCTCTACCTAGGATATGGCTACACCTTC,CASTEGLYLGYGYTF,.,TRBJ1-2,TRBV2,.
TGTGCCAGCAGTTTGGGGACTGACCAAGAGACCCAGTACTTC,CASSLGTDQETQYF,.,TRBJ2-5,TRBV2,.
TGTGCCAGCAGTCCCCAGGACAGGAGGAACACTGAAGCTTTCTTT,CASSPQDRRNTEAFF,TRBD1,TRBJ1-1,TRBV6-6,once
TGCGCCAGCAGCTTTAATCCAGGTTACAATGAGCAGTTCTTC,CASSFNPGYNEQFF,.,TRBJ2-1,TRBV5-1,.
TGTGCCAGCAGCTCAATCTTCTATGAGGGCTACGAGCAGTACTTC,CASSSIFYEGYEQYF,.,TRBJ2-7,TRBV11-2,.
TGCGCCAGCAGTTTGTCGCTAGCGGGAGAAGGCGAGCAGTACTTC,CASSLSLAGEGEQYF,TRBD2,TRBJ2-7,TRBV5-1,.
TGTGCCAGCAAACTAGCGAGAGATACGCAGTATTTT,CASKLARDTQYF,TRBD2,TRBJ2-3,TRBV7-9,.
TGCAGCGTAGCCGAGACAGGGGGCTCGGGCACTGAAGCTTTCTTT,CSVAETGGSGTEAFF,TRBD1,TRBJ1-1,TRBV29-1,.
TGTGCCAGCAGCCACGGGACAGGGGGATACGAGCAGTACTTC,CASSHGTGGYEQYF,TRBD1,TRBJ2-7,TRBV7-8,.
TGTGCCAGCAGCTTAAGAGCGGGAGCGTTCGAGCAGTACTTC,CASSLRAGAFEQYF,TRBD2,TRBJ2-7,TRBV7-2,.
TGTGCCACCAGCAGAGCTAGTTTGAACTACAATGAGCAGTTCTTC,CATSRASLNYNEQFF,.,TRBJ2-1,TRBV15,.
TGTGCCAGCAGTGAACAGACAGGGTTCGAGTCACCCCTCCACTTT,CASSEQTGFESPLHF,TRBD1,TRBJ1-6,TRBV6-1,.
TGTGCCAGTAGTACGGGGGAGACCCAGTACTTC,CASSTGETQYF,.,TRBJ2-5,TRBV19,.
TGTGCCAGCAGCTTAATCCAGGGGGACGGCTACACCTTC,CASSLIQGDGYTF,TRBD1,TRBJ1-2,TRBV7-2,.
TGTGCCTCCCAATCCCCTAGGAATACGCAGTATTTT,CASQSPRNTQYF,.,TRBJ2-3,TRBV19,.
TGTGCCAGTAGTATCTCCTACCCGGGACTAGCGGGAGGGCGGGGCTCCTACAATGAGCAGTTCTTC,CASSISYPGLAGGRGSYNEQFF,TRBD2,TRBJ2-1,TRBV19,few
TGTGCCAGCAGTCCACCCGGGACAGCCTCGGAGACCCAGTACTTC,CASSPPGTASETQYF,TRBD1,TRBJ2-5,TRBV6-2/TRBV6-3,.
TGTGCCAGCAGAATAAGGCTAGCGGGGTCGGAGACCCAGTACTTC,CASRIRLAGSETQYF,TRBD2,TRBJ2-5,TRBV7-2,.
TGTGCCAGCAGCTTACTTCCCGGGGGTAATGAGCAGTTCTTC,CASSLLPGGNEQFF,.,TRBJ2-1,TRBV7-8,.
TGTGCCAGCAGCTTGGACAGGGGGCTACTGAACACTGAAGCTTTCTTT,CASSLDRGLLNTEAFF,TRBD1,TRBJ1-1,TRBV5-4,.
TGTGCCAGAAGCTTGAGTGGGGAGACCAATCAGCCCCAGCATTTT,CARSLSGETNQPQHF,.,TRBJ1-5,TRBV5-3,few
TGTGCCAGCAGTTCGACAATCACCGGGGAGCTGTTTTTT,CASSSTITGELFF,.,TRBJ2-2,TRBV9,.
TGTGCCACCCGTCAGGGGAGCTCCTACAATGAGCAGTTCTTC,CATRQGSSYNEQFF,.,TRBJ2-1,TRBV6-5,.
TGTGCCAGCAGTTACTACGGACAGGGGGGTTACAATGAGCAGTTCTTC,CASSYYGQGGYNEQFF,TRBD1,TRBJ2-1,TRBV6-2/TRBV6-3,.
TGTGCAAGTCCCCCCCTCTCCCAGGGATCACGAGATACGCAGTATTTT,CASPPLSQGSRDTQYF,.,TRBJ2-3,TRBV12-2,.
TGTGCCAGCAGCTTGCAACAGGGGACATATGGCTACACCTTC,CASSLQQGTYGYTF,TRBD1,TRBJ1-2,TRBV7-2,once
TGTGCCACCAGTGAGGGGCGGGACGCGGGAGGATCGCCGAACACTGAAGCTTTCTTT,CATSEGRDAGGSPNTEAFF,.,TRBJ1-1,TRBV24-1,.
TGCGCCAGCAGCCCCCGGACTAGCGGGGGGACAGATACGCAGTATTTT,CASSPRTSGGTDTQYF,TRBD2,TRBJ2-3,TRBV5-1,once
TGTGCCAGCAGTTTATCGGGGGGCAACCTCCCAGGTTTC,CASSLSGGNLPGF,.,TRBJ2-7,TRBV28,.